One and the same sample provided the 18 T cell receptor beta chains below, sequenced in a study of blood T cell repertoires in COVID-19. Repertoires were generated with immunoSEQ multiplex PCR, while TCRdb's copy carries only in-frame clones and drops some. The table lists about 27,000 clones, 90% to 95% of them singletons. Sample: peripheral blood. The receptors originated from a human donor with active COVID-19. The donor label of this sample is uncertain.

This clone was found once. This sequence joins TRBV4-1 and TRBJ2-1; 9 bases match TRBD2. V gave up 3 bases and J gave up 8 bases; unmatched junction bases: 8. CDR1 is MGHRA, CDR2 YSYEKL, per germline. CDR3 length equals 15 residues. In DNA, the CDR3 is TGCGCCAGCAGCCAGGCCCAGCGGGGGGTGGATGAGCAGTTCTTC. It encodes CASSQAQRGVDEQFF.

The V call is TRBV19, the J call TRBJ1-2, with 8 bases aligning to TRBD1. The CDR3 is 14 residues long. Per germline, CDR1 LNHDA and CDR2 SQIVND (reference sequence). V trimming: 8 bases; J trimming: 4 bases; junction bases outside the gene matches: 9. CDR3 bases: TGTGCCAGTTGGACGGGACAGGCGATCTATGGCTACACCTTC. The encoded protein is CASWTGQAIYGYTF.

This clone came up once. The chain employs TRBV9 and TRBJ1-2, with TRBD1 matching 8 bases. The CDR3 extends over 16 amino acids. Germline lookup yields CDR1 SGDLS and CDR2 YYNGEE. The V gene end was trimmed by 3 bases and the J gene end by 1 base; junction bases not matched to a gene: 8. In nucleotides, the CDR3 is TGTGCCAGCAGCGGCGGACAGGGAGTGGGTAACTATGGCTACACCTTC. Translated, it gives CASSGGQGVGNYGYTF.

This rearrangement joins TRBV3-1 (or the pseudogene TRBV3-2) to TRBJ2-5; 13 bases are shared with TRBD2. Germline lookup yields CDR1 LGHDT and CDR2 YNNKEL (reference sequence). The CDR3 contains 20 residues. J lost 4 bases, V lost 5 bases, and 19 bases had no gene match. The CDR3 protein is CASSFELLAGGLRRGETQYF. The CDR3, as DNA: TGTGCCAGCAGCTTCGAGCTACTAGCGGGGGGGCTAAGGAGAGGAGAGACCCAGTACTTC.

CDR3 protein: CASSRGTSSYEQYF. The CDR3 bases are TGCGCCAGCAGCCGCGGGACTAGCTCCTACGAGCAGTACTTC. The J gene is TRBJ2-7, the V gene TRBV5-1; 8 positions agree with TRBD2. Germline CDR1 and CDR2: SGHRS and YFSETQ. The CDR3 has 14 residues. With 4 bases clipped from V and 0 bases from J, the junction kept 3 bases outside the gene matches.

This clone was seen once. The V call is TRBV5-1, the J call TRBJ2-7, with TRBD2 as a possible D gene (6 bases). The CDR3 covers 15 residues. V lost 0 bases and J 0 bases, leaving 10 bases between the germline ends. Germline V gene sequence: CDR1 SGHRS, CDR2 YFSETQ. CDR3 DNA sequence: TGCGCCAGCAGCTTGGGCGGGACGGGCTCCTACGAGCAGTACTTC. Translation: CASSLGGTGSYEQYF.

The genes are TRBV7-9 and TRBJ2-7; 15 bases map to TRBD2. The CDR3 spans 18 residues. The germline CDR1 and CDR2 sequences are SEHNR and FQNEAQ (reference sequence). Trimming took 4 bases from V and 0 from J; bases not matched to a gene: 7. This chain's CDR3 is CASSSGTSGGSSSYEQYF. The DNA of the CDR3 is TGTGCCAGCAGCTCTGGGACTAGCGGGGGGTCCAGCTCCTACGAGCAGTACTTC.

V usage is TRBV11-2 and J usage is TRBJ2-7; possibly TRBD2 for D (5 bases). The V gene's germline CDR1 is SGHAT and CDR2 FQNNGV. The ends were cut back, 4 bases at V and 1 base at J, with 8 bases in the middle. CDR3 length: 13 amino acids. The CDR3 loop is CASSSGSSYEQYF. The CDR3 DNA reads TGTGCCAGCAGCTCGGGGTCGTCCTACGAGCAGTACTTC.

This clone was seen a few times. Sequence at one end of the junction differs from germline and may be a read error. The rearrangement joins TRBV7-2 to TRBJ2-1, with 9 bases matching TRBD2. The CDR3 length is 14 residues. CDR1 and CDR2 (germline): SGHTA, FQGNSA. The CDR3 DNA sequence: TGTGCCAGCAGCCCAGGACTCGGCGGGGGGGCGTTGGTCTTC. It translates to CASSPGLGGGALVF.

The rearrangement joins TRBV10-2 to TRBJ2-1; tentatively, D is TRBD1 (6 bases). Germline V CDR1 and CDR2: WSHSY, SAAADI. Trimming stripped 7 bases from V and 0 bases from J, with 10 bases between. CDR3 length: 14 residues. The CDR3 region is CASTPDSSYNEQFF. For the CDR3, the DNA is TGCGCCAGCACCCCGGACAGCTCCTACAATGAGCAGTTCTTC.

The CDR3 sequence is CASSARIRDTSYGYTF. CDR3 nucleotide sequence: TGTGCCAGCAGCGCTCGGATCCGGGACACAAGCTATGGCTACACCTTC. This sequence joins TRBV5-5 and TRBJ1-2; possible D gene TRBD1, 6 bases. From germline, CDR1 is SGHKS and CDR2 YYEKEE (reference sequence). Trimming took 4 bases from V and 4 from J, leaving 20 bases between them. The CDR3 totals 16 residues.

The chain employs TRBV6-6 and TRBJ1-6, with 11 bases lining up with TRBD1. The ends lost 7 bases at V and 7 bases at J; junction bases unmatched: 9. The germline V gene has CDR1 MNHNY and CDR2 SVGAGI (reference sequence). This CDR3 has 16 amino acids. DNA of the CDR3: TGTGCCAGCATCAAGGGACAGGGGGAAGGCAATTCACCCCTCCACTTT. It is translated as CASIKGQGEGNSPLHF.

In its sample, this clone was seen once. The chain carries TRBV29-1 and TRBJ2-1, with D possibly matching TRBD1 (6 bases). Germline lookup yields CDR1 SQVTM and CDR2 ANQGSEA. V dropped 6 bases and J dropped 7 bases, with 22 bases sitting between them. The CDR3 runs 15 residues. CDR3 DNA: TGCAGCGTCGGCTATCAGGGGCCGCCAAGGAATGAGCAGTTCTTC. Translating it yields CSVGYQGPPRNEQFF.

The table lists this clone with a count of one. The chain links TRBV9 to TRBJ2-5; TRBD2 matches 10 bases. The V segment lost 3 bases and the J segment 5 bases; nucleotides outside the gene matches: 10. Germline assignment: CDR1 SGDLS and CDR2 YYNGEE. The CDR3 loop spans 16 amino acids. CDR3 coding DNA: TGTGCCAGCAGCGCATCAAGCGGGGGGGCCTGGGAGACCCAGTACTTC. Residues: CASSASSGGAWETQYF.

CDR3 coding DNA: TGTGCCAGCAGTGAAACTAGCGGGGGGGCAGATACGCAGTATTTT. It specifies CASSETSGGADTQYF. This chain links TRBV6-1 with TRBJ2-3, with 13 positions matching TRBD2. The length of the CDR3 is 15 residues. The trim removed 2 bases at V and 4 bases at J, leaving 0 bases unmatched. CDR1 is MNHNS, CDR2 SASEGT, per germline.

J is TRBJ2-6 and V is TRBV11-2; D unclear. Germline CDR1 SGHAT, CDR2 FQNNGV. This CDR3 spans 15 amino acids. The V end lost 4 bases, the J end lost 4 bases, and 11 bases lay between the germline ends. CDR3: CASSSLPLGANVLTF. The CDR3 coding sequence is TGTGCCAGCAGCTCCCTCCCCTTAGGGGCCAACGTCCTGACTTTC.

CDR3 sequence: CASSLNSVDTQYF. The CDR3 nucleotides are TGTGCCAGCAGCTTAAACTCCGTGGATACGCAGTATTTT. This rearrangement joins TRBV7-9 to TRBJ2-3, with unresolved D. The germline V gene encodes CDR1 SEHNR and CDR2 FQNEAQ (reference sequence). The CDR3 runs 13 residues. Trimming stripped 2 bases from V and 6 bases from J, with 9 bases between.

The CDR3 sequence is CSGGTGGGTGELFF. The CDR3 DNA sequence: TGCAGCGGCGGGACAGGGGGCGGTACCGGGGAGCTGTTTTTT. The chain carries TRBV29-1 and TRBJ2-2, with TRBD1 identical over 12 bases. CDR3 size: 14 residues. The germline gives CDR1 SQVTM, CDR2 ANQGSEA. V shed 7 bases, J shed 5 bases, and the junction held 5 bases outside the gene matches.